This TCR beta chain stems from a study of T cells of healthy individuals. A few counts support this clonotype. In TCRdb, the 5' RACE reads were re-called with MiXCR into one record per CDR3 protein. The data show 95,000 to 100,000 distinct CDR3 sequences, approximately 18% seen once. Germline V gene sequence: CDR1 LGHNA, CDR2 YSLEER. The CDR3 has 19 amino acids. The trim removed 0 bases at V and 6 bases at J, leaving 12 bases unmatched. The clonotype was recovered from a human donor in good health. This chain joins TRBV4-3 and TRBJ2-1; 12 nucleotides align to TRBD2. CDR3 region: CASSQDPRLAGASFNEQFF. Written as DNA, the CDR3 is TGCGCCAGCAGCCAAGATCCTCGACTAGCGGGGGCCTCTTTCAATGAGCAGTTCTTC.